This T cell receptor (beta chain) appears in the sequencing data of a study of CD8 T cells in Susac syndrome. Germline-derived CDR1 and CDR2 are MNHEY and SMNVEV (reference sequence). The CDR3 is made up of 14 amino acids. V trimming: 8 bases; J trimming: 1 base; junction bases outside the gene matches: 8. Reverse transcription of roughly 0.5 to 1 ug RNA used random hexamers. TCRdb redid the calling of the immunoSEQ multiplex PCR reads with MiXCR, one entry per CDR3 protein. Seen here are nearly 25,000 distinct CDR3 sequences, approximately 92% observed once, and the top ten hold roughly 0.59%. V and J are TRBV27 and TRBJ2-7; 7 nucleotides line up with TRBD1. The clonotype was recovered from a human donor with Susac syndrome. Sequencing input: CD8+ T cells from PBMCs. The CDR3: CASGFPGQSYEQYF. In nucleotides, the CDR3 is TGTGCCAGCGGATTTCCGGGACAGTCCTACGAGCAGTACTTC.